This TCR beta chain emerged from a study of Ad26.COV2.S vaccination and SARS-CoV-2 variants. Study information: The study gave Ad26.COV2.S intramuscularly, once or twice 56 days apart. Study-wide findings and caveats: The analyses of TCR breadth and depth may have understated the size of total T cell responses. Reported post-vaccination CD8+ and CD4+ T cell responses to spike showed substantial breadth.

The CDR3 loop spans 14 amino acids. The V gene's germline CDR1 is SGHDN and CDR2 FVKESK. V was trimmed by 5 bases and J by 2 bases, leaving 11 bases between them. Method: immunoSEQ multiplex PCR; TCRdb's copy keeps in-frame clones and lacks some. The table has approximately 410,000 clones, about nine tenths seen once. The treatment: around 19 received Ad26.COV2.S at low or high dose, single or two shots; 5 received placebo; per-sample allocation not given. Sampling was performed 63 days after the first vaccine or placebo injection. The individual, an adult aged 18-55 years, was a donor in Boston. This clone was observed once. Antigen: not known.

Sequenced here: peripheral blood, sampled in a trial of Ad26.COV2.S vaccine versus placebo. This chain links TRBV14 with TRBJ2-3, with TRBD1 as a possible D gene (5 bases). This clonotype originated in a person aged 18-60 years who received the Ad26.COV2.S COVID-19 vaccine or a placebo. The CDR3 DNA reads TGTGCCAGCAGCGCCCGACAGTACACAGATACGCAGTATTTT. The encoded protein is CASSARQYTDTQYF.